This TCR beta chain is from a study of T cell responses to AZD1222 COVID-19 vaccine. The CDR3 loop spans 15 amino acids. CDR1 SGDLS and CDR2 YYNGEE come from the germline V gene. V was trimmed by 3 bases and J by 7 bases, leaving 16 bases between them. Only in-frame clones appear in the TCRdb table, and some are missing; sequencing was by immunoSEQ multiplex PCR. Of some 150,000 clones in the sample, 82% were seen once. The receptor was derived from an adult in good health. The chain has TRBV9 and TRBJ1-4; D is unclear. Source: peripheral blood, taken on day 0 of MenACWY control vaccination. This CDR3 is CASSERPQFSEKLFF. The CDR3 DNA sequence: TGTGCCAGCAGCGAAAGGCCTCAATTTAGTGAAAAACTGTTTTTT.